Each of the 26 T cell receptor beta chains below was sequenced from the same sample in a study of beta chain features in type 1 diabetes. Every isolated RNA sample was fully reverse transcribed, so sequencing captured expressed TCRB transcripts. This table comes from immunoSEQ multiplex PCR, and its TCRdb copy is limited to in-frame clones, with some not included. The table records around 140,000 clones, more than 9% of them present only once. Sequenced material: naive CD4+ T cells from blood. These receptors were collected from a man between 18 and 29 years old in good health.

The chain has TRBV15 and TRBJ2-7, with 8 bases that match TRBD1. V lost 5 bases and J lost 3; bases outside the gene matches: 9. The CDR3 contains 15 residues. Per the germline V gene, CDR1 is LNHNV and CDR2 is YYDKDF (reference sequence). This chain's CDR3 is CATSAQTGVHYEQYF. CDR3 nucleotide sequence: TGTGCCACCAGCGCCCAGACAGGGGTGCACTACGAGCAGTACTTC.

This clone was seen only a few times. This chain uses TRBV18 with TRBJ2-5, with 8 nucleotides matching TRBD2. With V trimmed by 3 bases and J by 4 bases, 1 base remained unmatched. Germline V lookup: CDR1 KGHSH, CDR2 LQKENI. The CDR3 contains 13 residues. CDR3 bases: TGTGCCAGCTCACCCGGGACTAGAGAGACCCAGTACTTC. Residues: CASSPGTRETQYF. Full variable domain (remainder filled in from reference TRBV18 and TRBJ2-5): NAGVMQNPRHLVRRRGQEARLRCSPMKGHSHVYWYRQLPEEGLKFMVYLQKENIIDESGMPKERFSAEFPKEGPSILRIQQVVRGDSAAYFCASSPGTRETQYFGPGTRLLVL.

The J gene is TRBJ1-5, the V gene TRBV27; 8 bases agree with TRBD1. The CDR3 contains 15 residues. V shed 4 bases, J shed 12 bases, and the junction held 14 bases outside the gene matches. Germline CDR1 reads MNHEY; CDR2 reads SMNVEV (reference sequence). The CDR3 bases are TGTGCCAGCAGTTCGACAGGGGCAAATCAGCCTCGCCAGCATTTT. Its protein product is CASSSTGANQPRQHF.

This clone was seen only a few times. This chain links TRBV27 with TRBJ2-1; perhaps TRBD2 as D (5 bases). CDR1 MNHEY and CDR2 SMNVEV come from the germline V gene (reference sequence). CDR3 size: 15 residues. The V end lost 3 bases, the J end lost 0 bases, and 9 bases lay between the germline ends. The CDR3 nucleotides are TGTGCCAGCAGTTTCCGGGGAAGCTCCTACAATGAGCAGTTCTTC. This gives the protein CASSFRGSSYNEQFF.

This chain links TRBV4-1 with TRBJ2-7; 9 bases align to TRBD1. CDR1 and CDR2 from the germline V gene are MGHRA and YSYEKL. V dropped 4 bases and J dropped 3; count of bases not matched to a gene: 16. CDR3 size: 18 residues. The CDR3 DNA reads TGCGCCAGCAGCCCTGGACAGGGGCCGCTCCCAAACCTCTACGAGCAGTACTTC. This translates into CASSPGQGPLPNLYEQYF.

The V and J genes are TRBV19 and TRBJ1-1, with 7 positions matching TRBD1. The germline V gene has CDR1 LNHDA and CDR2 SQIVND (reference sequence). CDR3 length equals 13 residues. With V trimmed by 4 bases and J by 7 bases, 6 bases remained unmatched. CDR3 DNA sequence: TGTGCCAGTAGTAATGGCGGGGACAGTGAAGCTTTCTTT. Its translation: CASSNGGDSEAFF.

The J gene is TRBJ2-1, the V gene TRBV6-5; TRBD2 matches at 8 bases. V gave up 8 bases and J gave up 4 bases; unmatched junction bases: 7. Germline assignment: CDR1 MNHEY and CDR2 SVGAGI. The CDR3 runs to 14 residues. In DNA form, the CDR3 reads TGTGCCAGCGTGAGTAGCGGGGTTTACAATGAGCAGTTCTTC. Its protein product is CASVSSGVYNEQFF.

This clone has a handful of counts. The chain combines TRBV30 with TRBJ2-7, with 10 bases aligning to TRBD1. CDR3 length: 15 residues. From germline, CDR1 is GTSNPN and CDR2 SVGIG (reference sequence). The trim removed 1 base at V and 7 bases at J, leaving 10 bases unmatched. CDR3 protein: CAWSERDRGGWEQYF. CDR3 DNA: TGTGCCTGGAGTGAAAGGGACAGGGGCGGGTGGGAGCAGTACTTC.

The CDR3 spells CASSALTSGYTF. The CDR3 region has the DNA TGTGCCAGCAGCGCCCTTACGAGTGGCTACACCTTC. This rearrangement joins TRBV11-2 to TRBJ1-2; D remains unclear. The germline V gene has CDR1 SGHAT and CDR2 FQNNGV. The CDR3 loop spans 12 amino acids. Trimming took off 5 bases at V and 7 bases at J, with 11 bases between the two ends.

The table lists this clone with many counts. This chain joins TRBV7-9 and TRBJ2-7, with TRBD1 identical over 7 bases. Germline CDR1 reads SEHNR; CDR2 reads FQNEAQ (reference sequence). The CDR3 totals 12 residues. With 8 bases clipped from V and 1 base from J, the junction kept 2 bases outside the gene matches. The CDR3 nucleotides are TGTGCCAGCTCAGGGGGTTCCTACGAGCAGTACTTC. Its protein product is CASSGGSYEQYF.

V is TRBV7-9 and J is TRBJ2-1; 10 bases match TRBD2. The J segment lost 3 bases and the V segment lost 4 bases, leaving 6 bases of the junction unmatched. Germline V gene sequence: CDR1 SEHNR, CDR2 FQNEAQ (reference sequence). This CDR3 is built from 16 residues. The CDR3 spells CASSSDSGRNYNEQFF. For the CDR3, the DNA is TGTGCCAGCAGCTCTGATAGCGGGAGGAACTACAATGAGCAGTTCTTC.

This clone was seen more than once but under ten times. The V gene is TRBV7-2, the J gene TRBJ2-7, with a possible D match to TRBD1 (6 bases). There are 15 residues in the CDR3. Between the trimmed V and J ends, which lost 1 base and 3 bases, there was a span of 13 bases. Germline V CDR1 and CDR2: SGHTA, FQGNSA. The CDR3 nucleotides are TGTGCCAGCAGCTTAGTTCGGACAGCCAGCTACGAGCAGTACTTC. It encodes CASSLVRTASYEQYF.

CDR3 amino acids: CASSLGLAGYQETQYF. CDR3 nucleotides: TGTGCCAGCAGCTTAGGTCTAGCGGGGTACCAAGAGACCCAGTACTTC. This chain joins TRBV5-4 and TRBJ2-5; 9 bases agree with TRBD2. Germline CDR1 SGHNT, CDR2 YYREEE (reference sequence). This CDR3 has 16 amino acids. The ends lost 2 bases at V and 0 bases at J; junction bases unmatched: 5. Full variable domain (missing parts from reference TRBV5-4 and TRBJ2-5): ETGVTQSPTHLIKTRGQQVTLRCSSQSGHNTVSWYQQALGQGPQFIFQYYREEENGRGNFPPRFSGLQFPNYSSELNVNALELDDSALYLCASSLGLAGYQETQYFGPGTRLLVL.

This clone was recorded a few times. This chain links TRBV7-9 with TRBJ1-1, with TRBD1 identical over 9 bases. The CDR3 has 15 amino acids. From germline, CDR1 is SEHNR and CDR2 FQNEAQ (reference sequence). V trimming: 5 bases; J trimming: 10 bases; junction bases outside the gene matches: 14. CDR3 DNA sequence: TGTGCCAGCAGCCAAGGATCCACAGGGGGCGTTTCAGCTTTCTTT. This gives the protein CASSQGSTGGVSAFF.

This clone appeared a few times. CDR3 nucleotides: TGTGCCAGCAGCCAACCACAGGGGCACTCCTACGAGCAGTACTTC. Encoded protein: CASSQPQGHSYEQYF. The V call is TRBV4-2, the J call TRBJ2-7; 7 bases align to TRBD1. Trimming removed 2 bases from V and 0 bases from J; junction bases left unmatched: 4. Germline V lookup: CDR1 LGHNA, CDR2 YNFKEQ. The CDR3 is 15 residues long.

This clone was recorded many times. The chain couples TRBV7-6 to TRBJ2-4, with D possibly TRBD2 on 7 matching bases. Trimming cost V 4 bases and J 0 bases, with 13 bases left between them. The CDR3 runs to 16 residues. Germline V CDR1 and CDR2: SGHVS, FNYEAQ. The CDR3 region has the DNA TGTGCCAGCAGCTCAGGGGAGGGACTAGCCAAAAACATTCAGTACTTC. This encodes CASSSGEGLAKNIQYF.

In this sample, this clone turned up a few times. The chain employs TRBV5-1 and TRBJ1-2; 10 bases are shared with TRBD1. CDR1 is SGHRS and CDR2 is YFSETQ in the germline V gene. CDR3 length: 12 amino acids. V dropped 5 bases and J dropped 13; count of bases not matched to a gene: 8. The CDR3 sequence is CASRPGQGLGTF. CDR3 DNA: TGCGCCAGCAGACCGGGACAGGGGTTGGGCACCTTC.

This clone came up many times. The V and J genes are TRBV7-3 and TRBJ1-5; D remains ambiguous. The CDR3 length is 13 residues. Between the trimmed V and J ends, which lost 3 bases and 0 bases, there was a span of 3 bases. In germline, CDR1 is SGHTA, CDR2 FQGTGA. Here the CDR3 DNA reads TGTGCCAGCAGCTTCGGTAGCAATCAGCCCCAGCATTTT. Protein sequence: CASSFGSNQPQHF. The full variable domain, completed using reference TRBV7-3 and TRBJ1-5, is GAGVSQTPSNKVTEKGKYVELRCDPISGHTALYWYRQSLGQGPEFLIYFQGTGAADDSGLPNDRFFAVRPEGSVSTLKIQRTERGDSAVYLCASSFGSNQPQHFGDGTRLSIL.

This clone was seen more than once but under ten times. The chain uses TRBV30 and TRBJ2-7; 8 nucleotides line up with TRBD1. Losses at the gene ends were 0 bases for V and 2 bases for J; bases not matched to a gene: 12. The CDR3 spans 17 residues. From germline, CDR1 is GTSNPN and CDR2 SVGIG (reference sequence). The CDR3 loop is CAWSVSVRQGATYEQYF. The CDR3 region has the DNA TGTGCCTGGAGTGTTTCGGTTCGGCAGGGGGCTACCTACGAGCAGTACTTC.

The chain links TRBV2 to TRBJ2-1; 7 nucleotides line up with TRBD1. V lost 5 bases to trimming and J lost 3 bases; unmatched junction nucleotides: 10. CDR1 is SNHLY and CDR2 is FYNNEI in the germline V gene. This CDR3 is 16 amino acids long. This CDR3 is CASSMGQPMNYNEQFF. Written as DNA, the CDR3 is TGTGCCAGCAGTATGGGACAGCCCATGAACTACAATGAGCAGTTCTTC.

This clone was picked up a small number of times. The V call is TRBV5-6, the J call TRBJ2-7, with D tentatively TRBD1 (5 bases). CDR1 and CDR2 (germline): SGHDT, YYEEEE. This CDR3 has 13 residues. Trimming removed 1 base from V and 5 bases from J, with 10 bases in between. Here the CDR3 reads CASSLPGFNEQYF. CDR3 bases: TGTGCCAGCAGCTTGCCAGGGTTCAACGAGCAGTACTTC.

This chain connects TRBV6-1 to TRBJ2-1; D perhaps matches TRBD1 (5 bases). Germline assignment: CDR1 MNHNS and CDR2 SASEGT. The CDR3 consists of 15 residues. V was clipped by 4 bases and J by 0 bases, with 10 bases between them. This chain's CDR3 is CASSAQGSSYNEQFF. The CDR3 coding sequence is TGTGCCAGCAGTGCCCAGGGAAGCTCCTACAATGAGCAGTTCTTC.

The chain carries TRBV2 and TRBJ2-5, with 7 bases matching TRBD2. Germline V gene data show CDR1 as SNHLY and CDR2 as FYNNEI. This CDR3 has 16 residues. The J segment lost 5 bases and the V segment lost 0 bases, leaving 9 bases of the junction unmatched. CDR3 sequence: CASSEARASGRETQYF. The CDR3 region has the DNA TGTGCCAGCAGTGAAGCGCGGGCTAGCGGACGGGAGACCCAGTACTTC.

A few counts support this clone. The chain couples TRBV18 to TRBJ2-1, with 10 nucleotides matching TRBD2. Germline V gene data show CDR1 as KGHSH and CDR2 as LQKENI. J lost 5 bases, V lost 6 bases, and 7 bases had no gene match. The length of the CDR3 is 15 residues. The CDR3 bases are TGTGCCAGCTCCCTTACTAGCGGGGCCAACAATGAGCAGTTCTTC. Its protein product is CASSLTSGANNEQFF.

This clone was seen only a few times. The CDR3 bases are TGTGCCAGCAGCTTGCGGGCTTTCACCGGGGAGCTGTTTTTT. Protein sequence: CASSLRAFTGELFF. The chain carries TRBV11-2 and TRBJ2-2, with D tentatively TRBD2 (5 bases). This CDR3 has 14 amino acids. Germline V gives CDR1 SGHAT, CDR2 FQNNGV. V lost 3 bases and J 4 bases, leaving 9 bases between the germline ends.

The chain couples TRBV15 to TRBJ2-7; D may be TRBD2 (5 bases). V was shortened by 3 bases and J by 6 bases, with 27 bases between the two germline ends. CDR3 length equals 18 residues. Per the germline V gene, CDR1 is LNHNV and CDR2 is YYDKDF (reference sequence). DNA of the CDR3: TGTGCCACCAGCAGCCCTTTGGGGTTAACGGGGTCCCTTGGCGAGCAGTACTTC. Translation: CATSSPLGLTGSLGEQYF.